The T cell receptor (beta chain) described here comes from a study of blood T cell repertoires in COVID-19. From germline, CDR1 is SGHTA and CDR2 FQGNSA. The CDR3 length is 13 residues. V lost 4 bases to trimming and J lost 4 bases, with 8 bases between them. Clones were read by immunoSEQ multiplex PCR, and TCRdb kept only the in-frame ones, dropping some. The repertoire includes about 190,000 clones, around 90% of them detected once, and roughly 6.7% sits in the top ten. Input material: peripheral blood. V and J are TRBV7-2 and TRBJ1-3; no definite D call. The receptor's source is a man in his forties with acute or convalescent COVID-19. The DNA for the CDR3 is TGTGCCAGCAGCTCCCTCGTGGGAAACACCATATATTTT. It is translated as CASSSLVGNTIYF.